A selection of T cell receptor beta chains follows, all from one sample in a study of T cell changes during pregnancy in multiple sclerosis. Sequencing was performed with immunoSEQ multiplex PCR; in TCRdb, only in-frame clones are kept and a portion is missing. The table has tens of thousands of clones, about 91% seen once; the top ten hold 0.37%. This sample comprised CD4+ T cells from peripheral blood mononuclear cells, obtained in the second trimester of pregnancy. These receptors came from a female donor in good health, enrolled as a control in a pregnancy study. Each CDR3 is given with its conserved first and last residue. D genes are given only for firm matches. Some rows have no size entry. The others give once, few or many, or a class for an expanded clone.

j_call clone_size d_call v_call cdr3_aa cdr3_nt
TRBJ2-1 - TRBD2 TRBV4-2 CASSPGLAGGYNEQFF TGTGCCAGCAGCCCTGGACTAGCGGGGGGATACAATGAGCAGTTCTTC
TRBJ1-2 - - TRBV4-1 CASSQEGGSGYTF TGCGCCAGCAGCCAAGAGGGAGGGTCGGGCTACACCTTC
TRBJ2-1 - - TRBV14 CASSQERGKRYNEQFF TGTGCCAGCAGCCAAGAAAGGGGTAAACGCTACAATGAGCAGTTCTTC
TRBJ2-1 once TRBD1 TRBV7-9 CASSLGGQGNEQFF TGTGCCAGCAGCTTAGGGGGACAGGGCAATGAGCAGTTCTTC
TRBJ1-2 - - TRBV5-6 CASSPSWQSYGYTF TGTGCCAGCAGCCCCTCATGGCAGTCCTATGGCTACACCTTC
TRBJ2-3 - TRBD2 TRBV18 CASSPASGGALDTQYF TGTGCCAGCTCACCCGCTAGCGGGGGGGCCCTGGATACGCAGTATTTT
TRBJ1-1 - TRBD1 TRBV5-1 CASSFRQGSAEAFF TGCGCCAGCAGCTTCCGACAGGGGTCTGCCGAAGCTTTCTTT
TRBJ1-2 - TRBD1 TRBV6-4 CASSDSNRGYGYTF TGTGCCAGCAGTGACTCGAACAGGGGGTATGGCTACACCTTC
TRBJ2-1 - TRBD2 TRBV19 CASSVSGLAKYNEQFF TGTGCCAGTAGTGTGTCGGGACTAGCTAAATACAATGAGCAGTTCTTC
TRBJ1-5 - - TRBV19 CASTRGRSNQPQHF TGTGCCAGTACAAGAGGGAGGAGCAATCAGCCCCAGCATTTT
TRBJ2-1 - TRBD2 TRBV29-1 CSAGTSGAQNEQFF TGCAGCGCCGGGACTAGCGGGGCTCAAAATGAGCAGTTCTTC
TRBJ1-1 - TRBD1 TRBV11-3 CASSSGTETNTEAFF TGTGCCAGCAGCTCGGGGACAGAAACGAACACTGAAGCTTTCTTT
TRBJ1-2 - - TRBV9 CASSAIGTGLSHGYTF TGTGCCAGCAGCGCCATAGGTACAGGGTTAAGCCATGGCTACACCTTC
TRBJ2-3 - - TRBV4-3 CASSQVTGGTDTQYF TGCGCCAGCAGCCAAGTCACGGGGGGCACAGATACGCAGTATTTT
TRBJ2-7 - TRBD2 TRBV19 CASSHGSGGPSYEQYF TGTGCCAGTAGTCATGGTAGCGGGGGGCCTTCCTACGAGCAGTACTTC
TRBJ2-6 - TRBD1 TRBV18 CASSPPTGGMFGANVLTF TGTGCCAGCTCACCACCGACAGGGGGGATGTTCGGGGCCAACGTCCTGACTTTC
TRBJ2-5 - TRBD2 TRBV23-1 CASSRLADIQETQYF TGCGCCAGCTCACGACTAGCGGATATCCAAGAGACCCAGTACTTC
TRBJ1-6 - TRBD1 TRBV11-2 CASTGTGISPLHF TGTGCCAGCACCGGGACAGGCATTTCACCCCTCCACTTT
TRBJ2-1 - TRBD1 TRBV19 CASRTGVGEQFF TGTGCCAGCAGGACAGGGGTGGGTGAGCAGTTCTTC
TRBJ2-7 - - TRBV7-2 CASSPVVEREQYF TGTGCCAGCAGTCCAGTCGTGGAGCGGGAGCAGTACTTC
TRBJ1-1 - - TRBV4-2 CASATSRNTEAFF TGTGCCAGCGCCACTTCCCGGAACACTGAAGCTTTCTTT
TRBJ1-3 once - TRBV18 CASSPQAGSLGNTIYF TGTGCCAGCTCACCACAGGCGGGTTCGCTCGGAAACACCATATATTTT
TRBJ2-7 - - TRBV7-2 CASSLGWGVSGYEQYF TGTGCCAGCAGCTTAGGATGGGGGGTTTCAGGGTACGAGCAGTACTTC
TRBJ2-1 - - TRBV30 CAWSVWVDSEQFF TGTGCCTGGAGTGTTTGGGTCGACAGTGAGCAGTTCTTC
TRBJ1-2 - - TRBV25-1 CASSGSYDLGYTF TGTGCCAGCAGTGGGTCCTATGATCTTGGCTACACCTTC
TRBJ1-1 - TRBD1 TRBV19 CASSPGQRMNTEAFF TGTGCCAGTTCTCCGGGACAGAGAATGAACACTGAAGCTTTCTTT
TRBJ1-1 - - TRBV19 CASYSGIGTEAFF TGTGCCAGTTACTCAGGGATTGGCACTGAAGCTTTCTTT
TRBJ1-1 - TRBD1 TRBV19 CASLPQGEGAEAFF TGTGCCAGCTTACCACAGGGGGAGGGCGCTGAAGCTTTCTTT
TRBJ1-2 - - TRBV11-3 CASSARGGVDGYTF TGTGCCAGCAGCGCCCGAGGGGGTGTTGATGGCTACACCTTC
TRBJ2-6 - TRBD1 TRBV7-9 CASSLRYRGRGANVLTF TGTGCCAGCAGCCTACGATACAGGGGGCGAGGGGCCAACGTCCTGACTTTC